The next 20 T cell receptor beta chains were all read from a single sample in a study of CD8 T cells in Susac syndrome. Random hexamers were used to reverse transcribe an amount of roughly 0.5 to 1 ug RNA. TCRdb reprocessed the immunoSEQ multiplex PCR reads via MiXCR and lists one record per CDR3 protein. The sample has 150,000 to 200,000 distinct CDR3 sequences; approximately 93% are singletons. Sequenced: CD4+ T cells from PBMCs. The receptor set was obtained from a human donor with multiple sclerosis.

The chain links TRBV20-1 to TRBJ1-2; a possible D gene is TRBD1 (6 bases). The CDR3 totals 15 residues. V was cut by 0 bases and J by 4 bases, with 15 bases left in between. CDR1 DFQATT and CDR2 SNEGSKA come from the germline V gene (reference sequence). The CDR3 reads CSARDLGGPGYGYTF. In nucleotides, the CDR3 is TGCAGTGCTAGAGATTTGGGGGGGCCTGGCTATGGCTACACCTTC.

This chain joins TRBV7-6 and TRBJ2-7; maybe TRBD1 (5 bases). V lost 5 bases, J lost 0 bases, and 14 bases lay in between. Germline V gives CDR1 SGHVS, CDR2 FNYEAQ. The CDR3 is 15 residues long. CDR3 sequence (DNA): TGTGCCAGCAGCCCACAGGACGGAGCCTCCTACGAGCAGTACTTC. Protein: CASSPQDGASYEQYF.

The rearrangement links TRBV28 to TRBJ2-7; unclear D gene. Looked up from germline, CDR1 is MDHEN and CDR2 is SYDVKM. Trimming cost V 6 bases and J 7 bases, with 10 bases left between them. This CDR3 is built from 11 residues. The CDR3 nucleotides read TGTGCCAGCAGGCAGACGAAAGAGCAGTACTTC. Residues: CASRQTKEQYF.

CDR3 region: CSARMGQAPETQYF. For the CDR3, the DNA is TGCAGTGCTAGAATGGGACAGGCGCCGGAGACCCAGTACTTC. The chain recombines TRBV20-1 with TRBJ2-5, with TRBD1 matching over 8 bases. Looked up from germline, CDR1 is DFQATT and CDR2 is SNEGSKA (reference sequence). V dropped 2 bases and J dropped 5; count of bases not matched to a gene: 7. The CDR3 has 14 residues.

This chain links TRBV6-2 or TRBV6-3 with TRBJ1-2; possible D gene TRBD1, 6 bases. Germline values: CDR1 MNHEY, CDR2 SVGEGT. Trimming took off 8 bases at V and 5 bases at J, with 24 bases between the two ends. This CDR3 contains 16 residues. Here the CDR3 reads CASGIQGIRAWYGYTF. CDR3 sequence (DNA): TGTGCCAGCGGTATACAGGGAATAAGAGCGTGGTATGGCTACACCTTC.

The V gene is TRBV13, the J gene TRBJ2-3, with 11 positions matching TRBD2. The CDR3 is 18 residues long. Looked up from germline, CDR1 is PRHDT and CDR2 is FYEKMQ (reference sequence). With V trimmed by 5 bases and J by 3 bases, 13 bases remained unmatched. In DNA, the CDR3 is TGTGCCAGCAGCCGTGATATTAGCGGGAGGGTATGGACAGATACGCAGTATTTT. Its translation: CASSRDISGRVWTDTQYF.

The CDR3, as DNA: TGCGCCAGCAGCTTTGACCTTCCGTATGGCTACACCTTC. Amino acids: CASSFDLPYGYTF. This chain links TRBV5-1 with TRBJ1-2; no clear D. The V end lost 2 bases, the J end lost 5 bases, and 10 bases lay between the germline ends. Per germline, CDR1 SGHRS and CDR2 YFSETQ. The CDR3 contains 13 residues.

The rearrangement joins TRBV7-9 to TRBJ2-7; D possibly corresponds to TRBD1 (8 bases). Trimming took off 0 bases at V and 5 bases at J, with 20 bases between the two ends. The CDR3 length is 17 residues. The germline V gene has CDR1 SEHNR and CDR2 FQNEAQ (reference sequence). The CDR3 bases are TGTGCCAGCAGCTTAGCTATCCCCGGACAGGGACTACACGAGCAGTACTTC. Translated, it gives CASSLAIPGQGLHEQYF.

The CDR3 here is CSARDPQYIVEKLFF. CDR3 nucleotides: TGCAGTGCTAGAGATCCCCAGTACATTGTTGAAAAACTGTTTTTT. The chain links TRBV20-1 to TRBJ1-4; D uncertain. The CDR3 spans 15 residues. CDR1 and CDR2 from the germline V gene are DFQATT and SNEGSKA (reference sequence). Trimming removed 0 bases from V and 7 bases from J, with 15 bases in between.

The chain has TRBV20-1 and TRBJ1-1; 11 bases align to TRBD1. Germline V gives CDR1 DFQATT, CDR2 SNEGSKA (reference sequence). V shed 2 bases and J 3 bases; nucleotides not matched to a gene: 5. The CDR3 consists of 15 residues. In DNA, the CDR3 is TGCAGTGCTAGACCCGGGACAGGGGGGTACACTGAAGCTTTCTTT. This gives the protein CSARPGTGGYTEAFF.

V and J are TRBV5-6 and TRBJ2-7; 9 positions match TRBD1. Germline values: CDR1 SGHDT, CDR2 YYEEEE. The CDR3 runs 16 residues. The V segment lost 4 bases and the J segment 2 bases; nucleotides outside the gene matches: 10. The CDR3 sequence is CASSETGGPFPYEQYF. The CDR3 DNA is TGTGCCAGCAGCGAAACAGGGGGCCCTTTTCCCTACGAGCAGTACTTC.

The rearrangement links TRBV20-1 to TRBJ1-5; D is unclear. The CDR3 length is 13 residues. CDR1 is DFQATT, CDR2 SNEGSKA, per germline (reference sequence). V was clipped by 0 bases and J by 4 bases, with 7 bases between them. In DNA, the CDR3 is TGCAGTGCTAGAGAGGACCGTAATCAGCCCCAGCATTTT. As protein: CSAREDRNQPQHF.

The chain carries TRBV5-1 and TRBJ2-3; 8 positions match TRBD1. Germline V gives CDR1 SGHRS, CDR2 YFSETQ. The CDR3 consists of 14 residues. After removal of 3 bases from V and 1 base from J, the junction contained 1 base not matched to a gene. The CDR3 protein is CASSSQGGTDTQYF. The CDR3 bases are TGCGCCAGCAGCTCACAGGGGGGCACAGATACGCAGTATTTT. Filled out from reference TRBV5-1 and TRBJ2-3, the complete variable domain reads KAGVTQTPRYLIKTRGQQVTLSCSPISGHRSVSWYQQTPGQGLQFLFEYFSETQRNKGNFPGRFSGRQFSNSRSEMNVSTLELGDSALYLCASSSQGGTDTQYFGPGTRLTVL.

The V and J genes are TRBV7-8 and TRBJ2-7; D perhaps matches TRBD2 (7 bases). Trimming removed 5 bases at V and 2 bases at J, with 19 bases between. This CDR3 region has 16 residues. CDR1 and CDR2 (germline): SGHVS, FQNEAQ. CDR3 protein: CASSPREGDRAYEQYF. The DNA for the CDR3 is TGTGCCAGCAGCCCTAGGGAGGGGGACCGCGCCTACGAGCAGTACTTC.

In its sample, this clonotype was seen a few times. The chain couples TRBV20-1 to TRBJ2-1, with D hard to call. V gave up 3 bases and J gave up 0 bases, with 3 bases separating them. From germline, CDR1 is DFQATT and CDR2 SNEGSKA (reference sequence). The CDR3 contains 12 residues. The CDR3 spells CSARDSYNEQFF. CDR3 coding DNA: TGCAGTGCTAGGGACTCCTACAATGAGCAGTTCTTC.

This clonotype was recorded once. The V call is TRBV30, the J call TRBJ2-3, with TRBD2 identical over 9 bases. With 0 bases clipped from V and 6 bases from J, the junction kept 7 bases outside the gene matches. CDR3 size: 15 residues. From germline, CDR1 is GTSNPN and CDR2 SVGIG (reference sequence). This CDR3 is CAWSVTSGGGDTQYF. CDR3 DNA sequence: TGTGCCTGGAGTGTGACTAGCGGAGGTGGTGATACGCAGTATTTT.

This chain connects TRBV4-1 to TRBJ2-1; D uncertain. V was shortened by 0 bases and J by 8 bases, with 14 bases between the two germline ends. Germline lookup yields CDR1 MGHRA and CDR2 YSYEKL. The CDR3 loop spans 15 amino acids. The CDR3: CASSQDYRSGDEQFF. CDR3 DNA sequence: TGCGCCAGCAGCCAAGACTATAGGAGTGGGGATGAGCAGTTCTTC.

The chain combines TRBV30 with TRBJ2-1; 8 bases line up with TRBD2. The CDR3 has 14 residues. The V gene's germline CDR1 is GTSNPN and CDR2 SVGIG (reference sequence). Germline trimming cut 8 bases from V and 7 bases from J; bases unmatched to any gene: 13. CDR3 sequence reads: CARTGPSGLNEQFF. The DNA of the CDR3 is TGTGCCCGGACTGGTCCTAGCGGGTTAAATGAGCAGTTCTTC.

V and J are TRBV3-1 and TRBJ1-2; D is ambiguous. This CDR3 comprises 12 residues. The germline V and J ends were trimmed by 1 base and 3 bases, with 3 bases remaining between them. From germline, CDR1 is LGHDT and CDR2 YNNKEL (reference sequence). The CDR3 region is CASSQGDYGYTF. CDR3 DNA: TGTGCCAGCAGCCAAGGTGACTATGGCTACACCTTC. Variable domain in full (rest from reference TRBV3-1 and TRBJ1-2): DTAVSQTPKYLVTQMGNDKSIKCEQNLGHDTMYWYKQDSKKFLKIMFSYNNKELIINETVPNRFSPKSPDKAHLNLHINSLELGDSAVYFCASSQGDYGYTFGSGTRLTVV.

The V call is TRBV21-1, the J call TRBJ2-7; TRBD2 reflects the table's D call only, with no check against the DNA. TRBV21-1 is flagged as a pseudogene. This CDR3 has 15 residues. CDR3 sequence reads: CASSKDCGRVYEQYF. The CDR3 bases are TGTGCCAGCAGCAAAGATTGCGGGAGGGTCTACGAGCAGTACTTC.